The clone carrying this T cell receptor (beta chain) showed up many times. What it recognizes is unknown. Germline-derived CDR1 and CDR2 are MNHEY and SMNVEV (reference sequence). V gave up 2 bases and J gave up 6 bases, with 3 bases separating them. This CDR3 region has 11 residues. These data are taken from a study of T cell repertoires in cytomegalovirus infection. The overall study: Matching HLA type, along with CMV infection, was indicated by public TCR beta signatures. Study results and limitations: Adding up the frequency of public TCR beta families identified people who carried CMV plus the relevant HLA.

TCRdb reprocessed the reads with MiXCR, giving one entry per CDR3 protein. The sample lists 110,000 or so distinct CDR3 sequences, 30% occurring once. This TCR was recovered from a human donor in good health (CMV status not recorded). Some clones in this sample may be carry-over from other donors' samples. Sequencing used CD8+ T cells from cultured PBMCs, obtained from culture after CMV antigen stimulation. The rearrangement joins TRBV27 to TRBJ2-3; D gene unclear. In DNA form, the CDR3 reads TGTGCCAGCAGTTTAGCCGATACGCAGTATTTT. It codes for CASSLADTQYF.